A single sample is the source of the 26 T cell receptor beta chains below, sequenced in a study of quantifying T cell responses using KT2 cells. Whole-study context: RNA was reverse transcribed with TCR alpha and beta constant-region primers.

A single-stranded UMI oligo with SP2 sequence was ligated to cDNA 3' ends. An equimolar mix of RC1.1 and RC1.2 primed the beta chain across TRBC1 and TRBC2. Using its own MiXCR run on the UMI-ligation and nested PCR reads, TCRdb lists one record per CDR3 protein. The data show about 53,000 distinct CDR3 sequences, 10% to 15% seen once. Source material: PBMCs spiked with cells of the T cell clone KT2. These receptors all come from a human donor.

The chain recombines TRBV7-9 with TRBJ2-1; the match to TRBD2 covers 8 bases. This CDR3 spans 13 amino acids. J gave up 1 base and V 8 bases, and 1 base lay outside the gene matches. Germline-derived CDR1 and CDR2 are SEHNR and FQNEAQ (reference sequence). CDR3 region: CASGTRSYNEQFF. CDR3 coding DNA: TGTGCCAGCGGGACTAGATCCTACAATGAGCAGTTCTTC.

The chain uses TRBV10-3 and TRBJ2-1; 10 bases match TRBD2. This CDR3 region has 14 residues. Germline V gene sequence: CDR1 ENHRY, CDR2 SYGVKD. Losses at the gene ends were 6 bases for V and 3 bases for J; bases not matched to a gene: 2. CDR3 sequence reads: CAISPSGGYNEQFF. The CDR3 nucleotides are TGTGCCATCAGCCCTAGCGGGGGCTACAATGAGCAGTTCTTC.

This clonotype was counted a single time. This chain uses TRBV11-1 with TRBJ2-6; D remains ambiguous. This CDR3 has 14 amino acids. The ends were cut back, 5 bases at V and 3 bases at J, with 8 bases in the middle. The germline gives CDR1 SGHAT, CDR2 FQDESV (reference sequence). CDR3 DNA: TGTGCCAGCAGCCTAGGGATTGGGGCCAACGTCCTGACTTTC. This encodes CASSLGIGANVLTF.

The CDR3 region is CSAEGRGGELFF. Written as DNA, the CDR3 is TGCAGTGCTGAAGGTCGGGGCGGGGAGCTGTTTTTT. V usage is TRBV20-1 and J usage is TRBJ2-2; a possible D gene is TRBD2 (5 bases). This CDR3 is 12 amino acids long. The germline V gene encodes CDR1 DFQATT and CDR2 SNEGSKA (reference sequence). V was pared by 5 bases and J by 7 bases, with 11 bases between.

A few counts support this clonotype. The chain couples TRBV19 to TRBJ1-2; D may be TRBD1 (5 bases). This CDR3 is built from 16 residues. The V gene lost 5 bases and the J gene lost 0 bases, with 16 bases spanning the gap. Germline lookup yields CDR1 LNHDA and CDR2 SQIVND (reference sequence). For the CDR3, the DNA is TGTGCCAGTAGTTGGGGACCGGGCACGCCTAACTATGGCTACACCTTC. It yields the protein CASSWGPGTPNYGYTF.

This clonotype has at least ten counts. The V and J genes are TRBV27 and TRBJ2-5, with D hard to call. This CDR3 region has 14 residues. Per the germline V gene, CDR1 is MNHEY and CDR2 is SMNVEV (reference sequence). Trimming shortened V by 5 bases and J by 9 bases, and 19 bases separated the two germline ends. The CDR3 is CASSPPHRLESQYF. CDR3 sequence (DNA): TGTGCCAGCAGTCCCCCGCATAGATTGGAGTCCCAGTACTTC.

The chain uses TRBV7-8 and TRBJ2-7; 12 bases match TRBD2. The CDR3 spans 19 residues. J lost 4 bases, V lost 5 bases, and 18 bases had no gene match. CDR1 is SGHVS and CDR2 is FQNEAQ in the germline V gene. DNA for the CDR3: TGTGCCAGCAGCCCTGACCGGATCCCTTCTAGCGGGAGGGTTTACGAGCAGTACTTC. It translates to CASSPDRIPSSGRVYEQYF.

This chain joins TRBV19 and TRBJ1-1, with D possibly being TRBD1 (6 bases). Germline V gene data show CDR1 as LNHDA and CDR2 as SQIVND (reference sequence). The CDR3 runs 13 residues. The V and J ends lost 8 bases and 3 bases respectively, with 13 bases between them. Written as DNA, the CDR3 is TGTGCCAGTGAGAGCAGGGGTTACACTGAAGCTTTCTTT. Residues: CASESRGYTEAFF.

At least ten counts were recorded for this clonotype. The chain recombines TRBV5-1 with TRBJ1-6, with D unclear. The CDR3 covers 14 residues. V gave up 0 bases and J gave up 7 bases, with 8 bases separating them. Germline V gene lookup returns CDR1 SGHRS and CDR2 YFSETQ. CDR3 coding DNA: TGCGCCAGCAGCTTGGGAGAGGAGAATTCACCCCTCCACTTT. This translates into CASSLGEENSPLHF.

The gene calls are TRBV7-3 and TRBJ2-3, with a possible D match to TRBD1 (5 bases). Per germline, CDR1 SGHTA and CDR2 FQGTGA. Trimming pared 2 bases from V and 3 bases from J, leaving 9 bases between. The CDR3 is 14 amino acids. CDR3 sequence: CASSLQGWTDTQYF. The CDR3 DNA reads as TGTGCCAGCAGCTTACAGGGCTGGACAGATACGCAGTATTTT.

This clonotype was counted between two and nine times. V is TRBV2 and J is TRBJ2-3; D not resolved. The CDR3 is 13 amino acids. Trimming took 5 bases from V and 0 from J, leaving 6 bases between them. Per the germline V gene, CDR1 is SNHLY and CDR2 is FYNNEI. For the CDR3, the DNA is TGTGCCAGCAGTAGCGAGAGCACAGATACGCAGTATTTT. Its protein is CASSSESTDTQYF.

This clonotype was observed a few times. The chain links TRBV6-6 to TRBJ2-5; 8 bases are shared with TRBD1. J gave up 1 base and V 4 bases, and 5 bases lay outside the gene matches. Germline CDR1 MNHNY, CDR2 SVGAGI (reference sequence). The CDR3 has 15 residues. The CDR3 region has the DNA TGTGCCAGCAGTTTAGGACAGGGAACCCAAGAGACCCAGTACTTC. Protein sequence: CASSLGQGTQETQYF.

V and J are TRBV7-9 and TRBJ1-1; no clear D gene. Germline V gives CDR1 SEHNR, CDR2 FQNEAQ (reference sequence). V shed 1 base and J shed 0 bases, with 12 bases lying between them. This CDR3 comprises 16 residues. CDR3 nucleotides: TGTGCCAGCAGCTTAGGGGTGTGGGGAATGAACACTGAAGCTTTCTTT. It is translated as CASSLGVWGMNTEAFF.

This clonotype was detected ten times or more. This rearrangement joins TRBV24-1 to TRBJ2-2; D could derive from TRBD1 or TRBD2 (5 bases each). The CDR3 contains 15 residues. CDR1 KGHDR and CDR2 SFDVKD come from the germline V gene. Trimming stripped 1 base from V and 7 bases from J, with 12 bases between. The CDR3 is CATSDLGTPGGELFF. The CDR3 coding sequence is TGTGCCACCAGTGATTTAGGGACCCCTGGCGGGGAGCTGTTTTTT.

The V gene is TRBV11-2, the J gene TRBJ2-4; possibly TRBD1 or TRBD2 for D (5 bases each). The V end was cut by 5 bases, the J end by 15 bases, with 20 bases between. CDR1 is SGHAT, CDR2 FQNNGV, per germline. The CDR3 totals 13 residues. CDR3 bases: TGTGCCAGCAGCGTATCCGGGACCCCGGACCGGTACTTC. Amino acid sequence: CASSVSGTPDRYF.

This chain joins TRBV15 and TRBJ2-4, with 8 bases aligning to TRBD1. V was pared by 8 bases and J by 15 bases, with 27 bases of the junction left unmatched. The CDR3 contains 17 residues. The germline gives CDR1 LNHNV, CDR2 YYDKDF (reference sequence). The DNA of the CDR3 is TGTGCCACCCAAGTAGACAGGGGTCGGGTGACCCCTAGACTTCGGTACTTC. It translates to CATQVDRGRVTPRLRYF.

Of note for this clonotype: A much larger clone lies a single base off, so this may be a read error. This is likely a read error, given that the CDR3 carries no conserved phenylalanine or tryptophan at its end. The chain couples TRBV6-5 to TRBJ1-1; D uncertain. The CDR3 totals 13 residues. Germline CDR1 is MNHEY and CDR2 is SVGAGI. V lost 6 bases, J lost 3 bases, and 11 bases lay in between. Written as DNA, the CDR3 is TGTGCCAGCAGATCGGACCGAGACACTGAAGCTTTCTTA. Its protein product is CASRSDRDTEAFL.

This clonotype came up once. The chain is built from TRBV10-3 and TRBJ1-1, with D possibly matching TRBD1 (5 bases). The CDR3 loop spans 17 amino acids. The germline V and J ends were trimmed by 3 bases and 0 bases, with 17 bases remaining between them. CDR1 and CDR2 from the germline V gene are ENHRY and SYGVKD. CDR3 sequence: CAISDRPGSQMNTEAFF. The CDR3 DNA reads TGTGCCATCAGTGATAGGCCAGGGTCCCAAATGAACACTGAAGCTTTCTTT.

The chain joins TRBV6-2 or TRBV6-3 to TRBJ1-2; possible D gene TRBD1, 5 bases. Per germline, CDR1 MNHEY and CDR2 SVGEGT. Trimming removed 6 bases at V and 6 bases at J, with 20 bases between. CDR3 size: 15 residues. CDR3 residues: CASSLKLDTENGYTF. The CDR3 DNA sequence: TGTGCCAGCAGCCTGAAGTTGGACACTGAGAATGGCTACACCTTC.

This clonotype was seen a few times. The chain recombines TRBV6-4 with TRBJ1-5; D is unresolved. Germline loops: CDR1 MRHNA, CDR2 SNTAGT. The V and J ends lost 2 bases and 4 bases respectively, with 6 bases between them. The CDR3 extends over 13 amino acids. In DNA, the CDR3 is TGTGCCAGCAGTGACGGGGAGAATCAGCCCCAGCATTTT. Translated, it gives CASSDGENQPQHF.

This clonotype was recorded many times. The J gene is TRBJ2-3, the V gene TRBV24-1; 9 nucleotides align to TRBD2. The CDR3 has 12 residues. Germline values: CDR1 KGHDR, CDR2 SFDVKD. The trim removed 9 bases at V and 7 bases at J, leaving 4 bases unmatched. The chain's CDR3 is CATGREGHTQYF. The CDR3 nucleotides are TGTGCCACCGGGCGGGAGGGACATACGCAGTATTTT.

The V and J genes are TRBV20-1 and TRBJ2-7; 10 positions agree with TRBD2. The V and J ends lost 1 base and 7 bases, in that order; junction bases with no gene match: 7. Germline assignment: CDR1 DFQATT and CDR2 SNEGSKA (reference sequence). CDR3 length equals 14 residues. In DNA, the CDR3 is TGCAGTGCTAGAGTAACTAGCGGGACGGGGGAGCAGTACTTC. The encoded protein is CSARVTSGTGEQYF.

This clonotype was picked up a small number of times. The chain employs TRBV15 and TRBJ2-5; the match to TRBD1 covers 7 bases. Per the germline V gene, CDR1 is LNHNV and CDR2 is YYDKDF (reference sequence). The CDR3 contains 12 residues. V was clipped by 7 bases and J by 5 bases; unmatched bases: 4. The CDR3 loop reads CATTDREETQYF. CDR3 DNA sequence: TGTGCCACCACTGACAGGGAGGAGACCCAGTACTTC.

This clonotype was counted only a few times. The CDR3 loop reads CSASVRDEQYF. The CDR3 DNA is TGCAGTGCTAGTGTGCGGGACGAGCAGTACTTC. V is TRBV20-1 and J is TRBJ2-7, with a weak D call TRBD2 (5 bases). The CDR3 sequence is 11 residues long. Germline V lookup: CDR1 DFQATT, CDR2 SNEGSKA (reference sequence). Trimming stripped 3 bases from V and 5 bases from J, with 8 bases between.

This clonotype was seen many times. The rearrangement uses TRBV12-3 or TRBV12-4 and TRBJ2-5, with 12 bases matching TRBD2. V shed 8 bases and J 5 bases; nucleotides not matched to a gene: 6. The CDR3 runs 14 residues. The CDR3 nucleotides read TGTGCCAGCCTAGCGGGAGGGGTTCGGGAGACCCAGTACTTC. It translates to CASLAGGVRETQYF.

The gene calls are TRBV12-3 or TRBV12-4 and TRBJ2-1; either TRBD1 or TRBD2 may supply D (5 bases each). The CDR3 has 14 residues. Trimming took off 6 bases at V and 5 bases at J, with 14 bases between the two ends. The CDR3 spells CASRRDGMNNEQFF. The CDR3 DNA follows: TGTGCCAGCAGACGGGACGGAATGAACAATGAGCAGTTCTTC.